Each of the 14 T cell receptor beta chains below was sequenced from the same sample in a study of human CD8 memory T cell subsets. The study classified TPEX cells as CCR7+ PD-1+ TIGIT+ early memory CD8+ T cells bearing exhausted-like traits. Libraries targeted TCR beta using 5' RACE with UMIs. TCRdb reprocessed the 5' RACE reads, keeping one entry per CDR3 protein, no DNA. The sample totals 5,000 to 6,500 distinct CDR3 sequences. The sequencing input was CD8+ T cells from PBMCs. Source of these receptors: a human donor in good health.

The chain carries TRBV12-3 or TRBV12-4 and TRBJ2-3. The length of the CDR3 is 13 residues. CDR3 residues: CASSLWDADTQYF.

CDR3 sequence reads: CASSLARGGLTSYEQYF. The gene calls are TRBV13 and TRBJ2-7; without DNA, the TCRdb call of TRBD2 cannot be checked. This CDR3 has 17 residues. Germline V gene data show CDR1 as PRHDT and CDR2 as FYEKMQ (reference sequence).

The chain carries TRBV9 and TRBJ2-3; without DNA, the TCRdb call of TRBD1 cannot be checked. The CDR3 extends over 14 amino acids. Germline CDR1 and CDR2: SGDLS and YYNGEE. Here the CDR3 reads CASSVGVGGDTQYF. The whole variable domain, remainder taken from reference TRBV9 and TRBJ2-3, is DSGVTQTPKHLITATGQRVTLRCSPRSGDLSVYWYQQSLDQGLQFLIQYYNGEERAKGNILERFSAQQFPDLHSELNLSSLELGDSALYFCASSVGVGGDTQYFGPGTRLTVL.

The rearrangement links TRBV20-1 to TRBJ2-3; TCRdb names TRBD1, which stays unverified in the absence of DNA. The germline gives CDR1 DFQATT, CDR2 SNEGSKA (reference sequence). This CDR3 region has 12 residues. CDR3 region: CSAGGRTDTQYF.

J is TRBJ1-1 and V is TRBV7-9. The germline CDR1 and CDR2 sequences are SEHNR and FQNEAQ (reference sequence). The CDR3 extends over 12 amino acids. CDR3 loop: CASSLRQPEAFF.

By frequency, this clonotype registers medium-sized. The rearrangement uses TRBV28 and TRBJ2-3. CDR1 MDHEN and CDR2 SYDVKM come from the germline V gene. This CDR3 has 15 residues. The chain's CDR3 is CASSFGLTGTDTQYF.

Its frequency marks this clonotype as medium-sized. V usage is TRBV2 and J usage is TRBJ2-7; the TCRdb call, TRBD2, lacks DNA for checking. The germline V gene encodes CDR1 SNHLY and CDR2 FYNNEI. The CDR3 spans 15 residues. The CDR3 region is CASSDEGGEVYEQYF.

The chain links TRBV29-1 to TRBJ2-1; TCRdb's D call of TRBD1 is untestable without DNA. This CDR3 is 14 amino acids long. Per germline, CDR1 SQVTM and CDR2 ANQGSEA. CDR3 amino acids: CSVDGQGGYNEQFF.

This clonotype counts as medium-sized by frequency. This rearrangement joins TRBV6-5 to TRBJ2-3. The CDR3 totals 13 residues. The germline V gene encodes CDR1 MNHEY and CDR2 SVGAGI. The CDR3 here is CASRNPSGDTQYF.

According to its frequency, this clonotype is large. The CDR3 region is CSVEATGFEQYF. The chain uses TRBV29-1 and TRBJ2-7; lacking DNA, the TRBD1 call made by TCRdb goes unchecked. Germline assignment: CDR1 SQVTM and CDR2 ANQGSEA. The CDR3 loop spans 12 amino acids.

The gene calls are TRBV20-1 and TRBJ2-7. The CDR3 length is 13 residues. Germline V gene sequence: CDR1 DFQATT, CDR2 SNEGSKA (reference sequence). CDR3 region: CSARRQASYEQYF.

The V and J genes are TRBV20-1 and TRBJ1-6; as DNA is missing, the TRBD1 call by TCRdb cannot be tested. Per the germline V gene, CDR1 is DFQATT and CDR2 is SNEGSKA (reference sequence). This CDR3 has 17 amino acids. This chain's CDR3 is CSARDVPGQGFGAPLHF.

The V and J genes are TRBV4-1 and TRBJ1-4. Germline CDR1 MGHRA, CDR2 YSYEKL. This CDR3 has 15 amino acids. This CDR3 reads CASSQGVQMDEKLFF.

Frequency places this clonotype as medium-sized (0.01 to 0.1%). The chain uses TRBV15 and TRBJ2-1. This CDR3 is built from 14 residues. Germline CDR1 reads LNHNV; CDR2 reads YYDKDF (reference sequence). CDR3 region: CATSRARYYNEQFF. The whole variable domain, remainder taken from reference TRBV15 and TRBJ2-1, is DAMVIQNPRYQVTQFGKPVTLSCSQTLNHNVMYWYQQKSSQAPKLLFHYYDKDFNNEADTPDNFQSRRPNTSFCFLDIRSPGLGDTAMYLCATSRARYYNEQFFGPGTRLTVL.